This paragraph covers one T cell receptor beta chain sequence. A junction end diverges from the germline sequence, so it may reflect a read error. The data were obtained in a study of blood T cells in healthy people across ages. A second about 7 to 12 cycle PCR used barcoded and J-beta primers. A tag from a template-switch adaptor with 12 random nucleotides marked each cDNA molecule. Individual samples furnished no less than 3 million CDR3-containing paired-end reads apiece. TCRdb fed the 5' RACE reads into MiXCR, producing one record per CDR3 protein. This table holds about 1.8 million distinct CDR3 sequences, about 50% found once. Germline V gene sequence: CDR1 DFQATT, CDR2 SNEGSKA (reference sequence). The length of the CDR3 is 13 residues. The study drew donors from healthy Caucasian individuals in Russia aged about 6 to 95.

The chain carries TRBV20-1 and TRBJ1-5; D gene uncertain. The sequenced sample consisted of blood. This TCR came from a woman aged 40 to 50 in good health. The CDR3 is CSARAAFNQPQHF. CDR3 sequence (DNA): TGCAGTGCCAGAGCTGCGTTCAATCAGCCCCAGCATTTT.